This T cell receptor (beta chain) was observed in a study of graft-versus-host responses after intestinal transplantation (dated by TCRdb to the early 2020s). As for the study more broadly: Recipients received multivisceral, liver-intestinal, or isolated intestinal transplants. Anti-thymocyte globulin induction was given to all recipients, followed by maintenance tacrolimus and steroids for about 3 years. After intestinal transplantation, graft-versus-host and host-versus-graft alloreactive T cell clones in the graft, circulation and bone marrow were tracked using bulk TCR-beta CDR3 sequencing. Alloreactive clones were identified by sequencing pre-transplant mixed lymphocyte reaction products and comparing them with unstimulated pre-transplant donor and recipient T cells. A cohort of under 30 intestinal transplant recipients, including one retransplant, was enrolled, and a few patients lacking pretransplant specimens were excluded. A peak of at least 4% donor T cells among recipient peripheral blood mononuclear cells was the definition used for donor T cell macrochimerism. Rather than being sequenced by the commercial service, samples from a few later patients were sequenced in-house on an Illumina MiSeq and processed with MiXCR.

What this sample's time point label stands for: cells obtained before transplantation from donor or recipient. CD3+CD4+ and CD3+CD8+ populations were FACS-sorted from unstimulated pre-transplant donor and recipient cells taken from spleen or lymph nodes. Study-wide conclusions, independent of this receptor: The relatively low number and heterogeneity of intestinal transplant patients limited the conclusions. In the allografts of patients with donor T cell macrochimerism, GvH to HvG T cell clonal ratios were high. GvH clones were detected in recipient bone marrow, and some appeared earlier in ileal mucosa or blood, consistent with an intestinal mucosal origin. Early after transplant, peak levels of circulating GvH clones were found to be associated with declines in HvG clones.

In the case of this clone: No cognate antigen has been identified for it. No base-level quality is on record; no much larger clone is a single base apart.

Relative to germline, V is 0 bases shorter and J is 2 bases shorter, with 11 bases between their ends. Based on the germline V gene (reference sequence), the CDR1 and CDR2 sequences are SGHKS and YYEKEE. The CDR3 covers 15 residues, taking in both the cysteine and the phenylalanine. The only DNA kept is the CDR3, 45 bases in frame from the first base. Library creation used the immunoSEQ multiplex PCR assay. In most patients, genomic DNA was isolated using the Qiagen DNeasy Blood and Tissue Kit and sent frozen to Adaptive Biotechnologies for TCR sequencing. For most patients, high-throughput TCR-beta CDR3 sequencing of genomic DNA was performed by Adaptive Biotechnologies. Processing in the source paper ran as follows. Adaptive's ImmunoSEQ software was the source of the TCR sequencing data for fewer than 20 patients, while three other patients were processed with MiXCR and VDJtools. To correct CD4 versus CD8 sorting errors, any sequence found in both subsets at a frequency ratio below 5:1 was removed. CDR3 nucleotide sequences shared between donor and recipient were removed because the origin of such sequences could not be assigned. Alloreactive clones required at least 2-fold expansion over unstimulated cells and minimum CFSE-low frequency of 0.002% (template counts) or 0.001% (read counts). A clone was considered mappable if detected in the sequenced pre-transplant spleen, lymph node, or MLR CFSE-low populations of the donor or recipient. Cumulative frequency of alloreactive clones was calculated as a percentage of all sequences weighted by copy number. Imported from immuneACCESS, the table was reduced by TCRdb to in-frame sequences with V and J called. These copies leave out some clones; in studies compared against another copy, an unresolved V gene accounts for under half, and the cause of the remainder is not known. The V and J calls and the clone size are those of that table, but D and trimming were determined from the DNA. This sample gives roughly 64,000 clones in total; 90% of them show up just once. The biggest ten clones account for roughly 1.6% of the sample.

Source: unstimulated CD8+ T cells sorted from spleen or lymph node cells, taken before transplant. The sequence was collected from a human donor who was the organ donor for an intestinal transplant. The chain links TRBV5-5 with TRBJ1-1; a tentative D match to TRBD1 spans 5 bases. The CDR3 here reads CASSLVEGPNTEAFF. Read as DNA, the sequence is TGTGCCAGCAGCTTGGTGGAGGGACCCAACACTGAAGCTTTCTTT.